Listed below are T cell receptor beta chains from one sample, sequenced in a study of T cells in tumors after PD-1 blockade. Libraries were prepared by immunoSEQ multiplex PCR; TCRdb keeps only in-frame clonotypes and omits some of them. The profile shows over 60,000 clones, roughly 70% of them singletons. Source: PBMCs, taken after anti-PD-1 treatment. The receptor source for this set is a human donor with basal cell carcinoma. Both conserved end residues are part of each CDR3. A D gene is named only where the DNA matches it firmly. Rows may omit the clone size; those that give it use once, few, many or a size class.

d_gene: TRBD2
v_gene: TRBV2
j_gene: TRBJ2-2
len: 15
abundance: -
CDR3aa: CARTPGRGGGGELFF
CDR3nt: TGTGCCCGCACGCCGGGGCGGGGGGGCGGCGGGGAGCTGTTTTTT

d_gene: TRBD2
v_gene: TRBV10-3
j_gene: TRBJ2-1
len: 16
abundance: few
CDR3aa: CAISDRTSRQADEQFF
CDR3nt: TGTGCCATCAGTGACAGGACTAGTCGCCAGGCCGATGAGCAGTTCTTC

d_gene: -
v_gene: TRBV7-9
j_gene: TRBJ2-3
len: 13
abundance: -
CDR3aa: CASSLGWTDTQYF
CDR3nt: TGTGCCAGCAGCTTAGGGTGGACAGATACGCAGTATTTT

d_gene: -
v_gene: TRBV5-1
j_gene: TRBJ2-5
len: 14
abundance: -
CDR3aa: CASSLVGAQETQYF
CDR3nt: TGCGCCAGCAGCTTGGTGGGAGCTCAAGAGACCCAGTACTTC

d_gene: TRBD1
v_gene: TRBV15
j_gene: TRBJ1-3
len: 15
abundance: -
CDR3aa: CATSWGQGGGNTIYF
CDR3nt: TGTGCCACCAGCTGGGGACAGGGGGGAGGAAACACCATATATTTT

d_gene: -
v_gene: TRBV3-1/TRBV3-2
j_gene: TRBJ2-6
len: 19
abundance: -
CDR3aa: CASSQIAQIGGSGANVLTF
CDR3nt: TGTGCCAGCAGCCAAATTGCACAGATAGGGGGGTCTGGGGCCAACGTCCTGACTTTC

d_gene: TRBD1
v_gene: TRBV7-6
j_gene: TRBJ1-4
len: 16
abundance: -
CDR3aa: CASSLAEGRGREKLFF
CDR3nt: TGTGCCAGCAGCTTAGCGGAGGGCAGGGGGCGTGAAAAACTGTTTTTT

d_gene: -
v_gene: TRBV14
j_gene: TRBJ2-3
len: 13
abundance: -
CDR3aa: CASSPFLGDTQYF
CDR3nt: TGTGCCAGCAGCCCCTTCCTGGGAGATACGCAGTATTTT

d_gene: -
v_gene: TRBV6-4
j_gene: TRBJ2-3
len: 13
abundance: -
CDR3aa: CASSDGPTDTQYF
CDR3nt: TGTGCCAGCAGTGACGGGCCTACAGATACGCAGTATTTT

d_gene: TRBD2
v_gene: TRBV5-1
j_gene: TRBJ2-5
len: 16
abundance: -
CDR3aa: CASSLGGGGALETQYF
CDR3nt: TGCGCCAGCAGCTTGGGAGGCGGGGGGGCCCTGGAGACCCAGTACTTC

d_gene: -
v_gene: TRBV14
j_gene: TRBJ1-6
len: 17
abundance: once
CDR3aa: CASSQGGYRAYNSPLHF
CDR3nt: TGTGCCAGCAGCCAAGGAGGATACAGGGCCTATAATTCACCCCTCCACTTT

d_gene: TRBD1
v_gene: TRBV11-3
j_gene: TRBJ2-1
len: 15
abundance: -
CDR3aa: CASSFRQGANNEQFF
CDR3nt: TGTGCCAGCAGCTTTAGACAGGGGGCGAACAATGAGCAGTTCTTC

d_gene: -
v_gene: TRBV5-4
j_gene: TRBJ2-7
len: 14
abundance: -
CDR3aa: CASSRDGSSYEQYF
CDR3nt: TGTGCCAGCAGCCGGGACGGGAGCTCCTACGAGCAGTACTTC

d_gene: -
v_gene: TRBV28
j_gene: TRBJ2-2
len: 15
abundance: -
CDR3aa: CASSLKQGVTGELFF
CDR3nt: TGTGCCAGCAGTTTAAAACAGGGTGTAACCGGGGAGCTGTTTTTT

d_gene: -
v_gene: TRBV5-5
j_gene: TRBJ2-1
len: 14
abundance: -
CDR3aa: CASSLGLAYNEQFF
CDR3nt: TGTGCCAGCAGCTTGGGGCTGGCCTACAATGAGCAGTTCTTC

d_gene: TRBD1
v_gene: TRBV7-9
j_gene: TRBJ2-7
len: 14
abundance: -
CDR3aa: CASSQTGSSYEQYF
CDR3nt: TGTGCCAGCAGCCAGACAGGGTCGTCCTACGAGCAGTACTTC

d_gene: -
v_gene: TRBV19
j_gene: TRBJ2-7
len: 15
abundance: -
CDR3aa: CASSIMWGGSYEQYF
CDR3nt: TGTGCCAGTAGTATTATGTGGGGAGGCTCCTACGAGCAGTACTTC

d_gene: -
v_gene: TRBV25-1
j_gene: TRBJ2-5
len: 13
abundance: -
CDR3aa: CASSFDSQETQYF
CDR3nt: TGTGCCAGCAGTTTCGACTCACAAGAGACCCAGTACTTC

d_gene: -
v_gene: TRBV5-5
j_gene: TRBJ2-3
len: 14
abundance: few
CDR3aa: CASSLAGVSDTQYF
CDR3nt: TGTGCCAGCAGCTTGGCGGGGGTCTCAGATACGCAGTATTTT

d_gene: -
v_gene: TRBV28
j_gene: TRBJ2-7
len: 15
abundance: -
CDR3aa: CASNPHEGRTYEQYF
CDR3nt: TGTGCCAGCAACCCTCACGAAGGGAGGACCTACGAGCAGTACTTC

d_gene: -
v_gene: TRBV5-1
j_gene: TRBJ1-1
len: 14
abundance: -
CDR3aa: CASSLGAGSTEAFF
CDR3nt: TGCGCCAGCAGCTTGGGGGCAGGGAGCACTGAAGCTTTCTTT

d_gene: TRBD1
v_gene: TRBV5-6
j_gene: TRBJ2-7
len: 18
abundance: -
CDR3aa: CASSAPGQGNWNSYEQYF
CDR3nt: TGTGCCAGCAGCGCCCCGGGACAGGGGAATTGGAACTCCTACGAGCAGTACTTC

d_gene: -
v_gene: TRBV15
j_gene: TRBJ2-7
len: 13
abundance: -
CDR3aa: CATSPRPSYEQYF
CDR3nt: TGTGCCACCAGCCCCAGGCCCTCCTACGAGCAGTACTTC

d_gene: -
v_gene: TRBV30
j_gene: TRBJ2-7
len: 12
abundance: -
CDR3aa: CACRWRGYEQYF
CDR3nt: TGTGCCTGTCGGTGGCGAGGGTACGAGCAGTACTTC

d_gene: TRBD1
v_gene: TRBV9
j_gene: TRBJ1-2
len: 15
abundance: -
CDR3aa: CASSPTGVSGYGYTF
CDR3nt: TGTGCCAGCAGCCCGACAGGGGTCTCAGGCTATGGCTACACCTTC

d_gene: -
v_gene: TRBV30
j_gene: TRBJ1-1
len: 14
abundance: -
CDR3aa: CAWSYRARMTEAFF
CDR3nt: TGTGCCTGGAGTTACAGGGCCCGGATGACTGAAGCTTTCTTT

d_gene: -
v_gene: TRBV19
j_gene: TRBJ2-2
len: 14
abundance: few
CDR3aa: CATLPSVNTGELFF
CDR3nt: TGTGCCACCCTTCCATCGGTGAACACCGGGGAGCTGTTTTTT

d_gene: TRBD2
v_gene: TRBV11-1
j_gene: TRBJ2-3
len: 15
abundance: -
CDR3aa: CASSIGTSGTDTQYF
CDR3nt: TGTGCCAGCAGCATAGGGACTAGCGGCACAGATACGCAGTATTTT

d_gene: -
v_gene: TRBV12-3/TRBV12-4
j_gene: TRBJ2-7
len: 12
abundance: few
CDR3aa: CASSYTSYEQYF
CDR3nt: TGTGCCAGCAGTTATACCTCCTACGAGCAGTACTTC

d_gene: -
v_gene: TRBV13
j_gene: TRBJ2-7
len: 14
abundance: few
CDR3aa: CASSLRQGAYEQYF
CDR3nt: TGTGCCAGCAGCTTAAGGCAGGGCGCCTACGAGCAGTACTTC

d_gene: -
v_gene: TRBV24-1
j_gene: TRBJ2-2
len: 15
abundance: -
CDR3aa: CATSDPRVSTGELFF
CDR3nt: TGTGCCACCAGTGATCCCAGGGTGAGCACCGGGGAGCTGTTTTTT

d_gene: TRBD2
v_gene: TRBV28
j_gene: TRBJ2-7
len: 13
abundance: -
CDR3aa: CASSPGGLYEQYF
CDR3nt: TGTGCCAGCAGTCCGGGGGGGCTCTACGAGCAGTACTTC

d_gene: -
v_gene: TRBV7-2
j_gene: TRBJ2-5
len: 15
abundance: once
CDR3aa: CASSPETSLGRTQYF
CDR3nt: TGTGCCAGCAGCCCCGAGACGAGCCTTGGACGAACCCAGTACTTC

d_gene: -
v_gene: TRBV3-1/TRBV3-2
j_gene: TRBJ1-1
len: 15
abundance: -
CDR3aa: CASSLSDRQNTEAFF
CDR3nt: TGTGCCAGCAGCCTCTCAGACAGACAGAACACTGAAGCTTTCTTT

d_gene: TRBD1
v_gene: TRBV27
j_gene: TRBJ1-2
len: 13
abundance: -
CDR3aa: CASRDRGDYGYTF
CDR3nt: TGTGCCAGCAGGGACAGGGGGGACTATGGCTACACCTTC